Listed below are T cell receptor beta chains from one sample, sequenced in a study of T-cell reconstitution after alpha-beta-depleted transplantation in children. Each CDR3 protein is one row after TCRdb ran MiXCR on the PCR reads. Here the sample spans around 100,000 distinct CDR3 sequences, roughly 7.6% being singletons. This sample comprised PBMCs, obtained before TCRalphabeta/CD19-depleted stem cell transplant. The receptors originated from a boy aged 2 to 9 with acute lymphoblastic leukemia, due to receive a stem cell transplant. The CDR3 runs from the conserved cysteine through the conserved F or W. D genes are given only for firm matches. A clone size is listed for some rows: how often the clone was seen (once, few, many), or a class if it is expanded.

>many|TRBD1|TRBV15|TRBJ2-3
TGTGCCACCAGCAGCGCCTTTGATGGGACAGGGACAGATACGCAGTATTTT
CATSSAFDGTGTDTQYF
>many|.|TRBV25-1|TRBJ2-6
TGTGCCAGCAGTGAAGACCTCTCTGGGGCCAACGTCCTGACTTTC
CASSEDLSGANVLTF
>many|.|TRBV28|TRBJ1-1
TGTGCCAGCAGTCACTTCGACAGGAGGCCTGAAGCTTTCTTT
CASSHFDRRPEAFF
>many|TRBD1|TRBV29-1|TRBJ2-7
TGCAGCGCCCGACAGGGGACCGAGCAGTACTTC
CSARQGTEQYF
>many|.|TRBV20-1|TRBJ2-7
TGCAGTGCTAGAAGAGGGGTGGAAGAGCAGTACTTC
CSARRGVEEQYF
>many|.|TRBV7-2|TRBJ1-5
TGTGCCAGCAGCTTAGAGGGGACCGACAGTCAGCCCCAGCATTTT
CASSLEGTDSQPQHF
>few|TRBD2|TRBV6-5|TRBJ2-2
TGTGCCAGCAGTTACGCTCGCCCCGGGGGGGCGGGCACCGGGGAGCTGTTTTTT
CASSYARPGGAGTGELFF
>few|TRBD2|TRBV20-1|TRBJ2-3
TGCAGTGCTAGAGATTGGCCCTCGGGGGGGACTAGCACAGATACGCAGTATTTT
CSARDWPSGGTSTDTQYF
>many|.|TRBV3-1|TRBJ2-2
TGTGCCAGCAGCCAAGAGTTACTAAGTAAGGTAACCGGGGAGCTGTTTTTT
CASSQELLSKVTGELFF
>.|.|TRBV20-1|TRBJ2-3
TGCAGTGCTGTGGGGGAGGGGGTTACGCAGTATTTT
CSAVGEGVTQYF
>.|TRBD1|TRBV7-2|TRBJ1-2
TGTGCCAGCAGCTTAGTTTCCCCGGGGACAGACTATGGCTACACCTTC
CASSLVSPGTDYGYTF
>.|TRBD2|TRBV20-1|TRBJ2-1
TGCAGTGCTAGAGGTTCGACTAGCGGGGTAAACAATGAGCAGTTCTTC
CSARGSTSGVNNEQFF
>few|TRBD1|TRBV6-1|TRBJ1-2
TGTGCCAGCACCCCAGGGGGGGACTATGGCTACACCTTC
CASTPGGDYGYTF
>many|.|TRBV6-1|TRBJ1-4
TGTGCCAGCAGTGCCGGGCAGGGCGGGAGTGAAAAACTGTTTTTT
CASSAGQGGSEKLFF
>many|.|TRBV15|TRBJ1-1
TGTGCCACCCGAGATATGATGAACACTGAAGCTTTCTTT
CATRDMMNTEAFF
>.|.|TRBV5-1|TRBJ1-4
TGCGCCAGCAGTGCAGGAAGGGAAAAACTGTTTTTT
CASSAGREKLFF
>many|.|TRBV10-2|TRBJ2-7
TGCGCCAGCAGTGATGAGGGGTACGAGCAGTACTTC
CASSDEGYEQYF
>many|TRBD1|TRBV5-1|TRBJ1-1
TGCGCCAGCAGCTTGGCTACAGGGGGTTTCGAAGCTTTCTTT
CASSLATGGFEAFF
>.|TRBD2|TRBV15|TRBJ2-7
TGTGCCACCAGCGCCTCCGGGGAGGGACCCTACGAGCAGTACTTC
CATSASGEGPYEQYF
>many|.|TRBV5-7|TRBJ2-7
TGTGCCAGCAGCTTGCCGGGGGCCTCCTACGAGCAGTACTTC
CASSLPGASYEQYF
>many|.|TRBV3-1|TRBJ2-1
TGTGCCAGCAGCCAAGAGGCGACCCACGTCTACAATGAGCAGTTCTTC
CASSQEATHVYNEQFF
>many|.|TRBV20-1|TRBJ2-5
TGCAGTGCCGCGGGTGGGGGGGCATTGGAGACCCAGTACTTC
CSAAGGGALETQYF
>many|TRBD2|TRBV7-2|TRBJ2-5
TGTGCCAGCAGCTGGACTAGAGAGACCCAGTACTTC
CASSWTRETQYF
>.|.|TRBV19|TRBJ1-3
TGTGCCAGTAGTTCCACCTCACGCTCTGGAAACACCATATATTTT
CASSSTSRSGNTIYF
>many|.|TRBV10-1|TRBJ2-3
TGCGCCAGCAGAATTAGCGGCTACTGCACAGATACGCAGTATTTT
CASRISGYCTDTQYF
>.|.|TRBV19|TRBJ2-2
TGTGCCAGCCACACGGCAGGGGCCTATACCGGGGAGCTGTTTTTT
CASHTAGAYTGELFF
>many|TRBD1|TRBV20-1|TRBJ2-3
TGCAGTGCCCAAGAGCTAGGGGGCAGCGTGGATGGGCAGTATTTT
CSAQELGGSVDGQYF
>.|TRBD1|TRBV29-1|TRBJ2-5
TGCAGCGTAGGGACAGGGAATTTCGTAGAGACCCAGTACTTC
CSVGTGNFVETQYF
>many|TRBD2|TRBV20-1|TRBJ2-5
TGCAGTGCGACTAGCGAGACCCAGTACTTC
CSATSETQYF
>few|.|TRBV29-1|TRBJ2-2
TGCAGCGTTGAATCCGGGGGGCGGACCGGGGAGCTGTTTTTT
CSVESGGRTGELFF
>many|.|TRBV5-1|TRBJ1-5
TGCGCCAGCAGCCTCGTGGGAGGGAATCAGCCCCAGCATTTT
CASSLVGGNQPQHF
>few|.|TRBV3-1|TRBJ1-2
TGTGCCAGCAGCCAAGATCGCGACCGAGTCTATGGCTACACCTTC
CASSQDRDRVYGYTF
>.|TRBD2|TRBV7-9|TRBJ2-5
TGTGCCAGCAGCCCCGAATTCGGCGGGGGGGGTGGAGAGACCCAGTACTTC
CASSPEFGGGGGETQYF
>.|.|TRBV12-3/TRBV12-4|TRBJ2-7
TGTGCCAGCAGTTCCCGACGGATCTACGAGCAGTACTTC
CASSSRRIYEQYF
>.|.|TRBV12-3/TRBV12-4|TRBJ2-3
TGTGCCAGCAGTCCCCTCCCCCGGGATACGCAGTATTTT
CASSPLPRDTQYF
>many|.|TRBV3-1|TRBJ2-4
TGTGCCAGCAGCCAAGGGACAGATCGTTCCAAAAACATTCAGTACTTC
CASSQGTDRSKNIQYF
>many|TRBD1|TRBV20-1|TRBJ2-5
TGCAGTGCTACCCTCGGGACAGAGGGCGAGACCCAGTACTTC
CSATLGTEGETQYF
>many|.|TRBV5-1|TRBJ1-1
TGCGCCAGCAGCCCCGGTGGGGGTTCCACTGAAGCTTTCTTT
CASSPGGGSTEAFF
>many|.|TRBV7-9|TRBJ1-2
TGTGCCAGCAGCTTAGACACAACGGGGAGGGATGGCTACACCTTC
CASSLDTTGRDGYTF
>few|.|TRBV20-1|TRBJ1-2
TGCAGTTTCCATCAGGGCTTCTATGGCTACACCTTC
CSFHQGFYGYTF
>many|.|TRBV28|TRBJ2-7
TGTGCCAGCAGTTTTAGGGGTACCTACGAGCAGTACTTC
CASSFRGTYEQYF
>many|TRBD1|TRBV6-5|TRBJ2-1
TGTGCCAGCAGTTATACGGGACAGGGACCTAATGAGCAGTTCTTC
CASSYTGQGPNEQFF
>few|TRBD1|TRBV4-1|TRBJ2-2
TGCGCCAGCAGCCAAGATCCCCACGGCAGGGGGCCTTCGAACACCGGGGAGCTGTTTTTT
CASSQDPHGRGPSNTGELFF
>.|.|TRBV5-3|TRBJ1-5
TGTGCCAGAAGGAGTAATCAGCCCCAGCATTTT
CARRSNQPQHF
>few|.|TRBV27|TRBJ1-2
TGTGCCAGCAGTCCCAGACAGCTTAACTATGGCTACACCTTC
CASSPRQLNYGYTF
>.|.|TRBV24-1|TRBJ2-1
TGTGCCACCAGTGACCCTCGGGGGCCAGTCTACAATGAGCAGTTCTTC
CATSDPRGPVYNEQFF